This entry is about one T cell receptor beta chain. This receptor's antigen is unknown. Base-call qualities are not available, and no considerably larger clone is one nucleotide away. The germline V gene provides CDR1 SNHLY and CDR2 FYNNEI. The CDR3 runs 14 amino acids, cysteine and phenylalanine included. The kept DNA is CDR3 alone, 42 bases in frame from the first base. Germline trimming: 7 bases from V, 7 bases from J; junction bases outside gene matches: 10. These data originate in a study of molecular identifiers for immune sequencing clone quantification (dated by TCRdb to 2017 to 2018). As for the study more broadly: For a replicate experiment, RNA from roughly 20,000 or 100,000 naive CD8 T cells was divided into five aliquots, and four of the five aliquots were sequenced. This methods study used CD8 T cells to benchmark TCR RNA copy counting and molecular-identifier clustering-based TCR repertoire sequencing (MIDCIRS). On the study overall, not on this receptor specifically: About 3 recovered TCR RNA copies per cell were obtained by modeling, versus roughly 9.7 by digital PCR, implying a capture efficiency of about 30%. A single cell's worth of spiked-in Jurkat TCR RNA was reported detectable even among 750,000 to 1,000,000 naive CD8 T cells. Naive libraries contained spiked-in Jurkat TCR RNA (more than nine copies' worth), which is not part of the donor repertoire. The sizes of highly expanded clones could end up underestimated when identical TCR molecules share a barcode. Clones above 20 RNA copies held over 98% of molecules in CMV-specific effector cells but under 1% in naive cells. When barcode sub-clustering was not used, chimeric consensus sequences inflated TCR diversity, with chimeras reaching as high as 47%.

Naive CD8 T cell libraries were made from 20,000 to 1,000,000 sorted cells using 10%, 30% or 50% of purified RNA. On a BD FACSAria II, naive CD8 T cells were FACS-sorted as CD8+CD4-CCR7+CD45RA+ and collected into RLT Plus buffer. To test detection sensitivity, Jurkat RNA equivalent to roughly nine TCR copies was spiked into samples of roughly 18,000-1,000,000 naive CD8 T cells. CD8 T cells were enriched using RosetteSep CD8+ T Cell Enrichment Cocktail and Ficoll-Paque, and the enriched cells then underwent ACK red cell lysis. Libraries were made using PCR. The instrument was an Illumina HiSeq 4000. Bulk TCR libraries were prepared as previously described, using TCR primers listed in Table S5. Total RNA was purified with the Qiagen AllPrep DNA/RNA kit. Before analysis, reads from multiple sequencing runs of the same library were pooled. The published analysis was carried out like this. Reads were retained only if their TCR constant sequence matched exactly, and those retained reads were trimmed to 150 nt and grouped according to their 12-nt molecular barcodes. Within each barcode group, reads were sub-clustered at a 15% Levenshtein threshold, and quality-weighted consensus sequences were built per RNA molecule. Non-functional sequences were filtered out, along with any lower-count sequence sitting one edit away from another sequence. Based on fitting two negative binomial distributions, any barcode sub-cluster with under 20% of the maximum read count was discarded. The raw public reads went through TCRdb reprocessing: fastp at Q25, MiXCR clone calling, in-frame beta chains kept. Rows with one shared CDR3 protein collapse into an entry with the most common genes and DNA. The V and J calls here are based on TCRdb, not the publication. The sample table holds about 510,000 distinct CDR3 sequences, of which about 22% were seen once. The ten largest clones take up about 0.8% of the sample.

The sequenced sample was naive CD8+ T cells from blood, with Jurkat cell RNA spiked in. The cell subset or site label here, explained by the study, means: FACS-sorted CD8+CD4-CCR7+CD45RA+ naive T cells. This TCR was recovered from a human donor in good health. Some libraries in this study had Jurkat cell RNA spiked in. The V gene is TRBV2 and the J gene is TRBJ2-7; a stretch of 10 junction bases matches TRBD1. The CDR3 loop reads CASIFWDRGEEQYF. The DNA sequence reads TGTGCCAGCATATTTTGGGACAGGGGTGAGGAGCAGTACTTC.